This paragraph covers one T cell receptor beta chain sequence. The sample originates from a study of blood T cell repertoires in COVID-19. In the study's own analysis: Estimation of nucleated cell counts was performed using reference gene primer amplification. Sequenced by immunoSEQ multiplex PCR; TCRdb stores in-frame clones only, minus some. That table gives V, J and clone size, and the DNA gave D and trimming. Of around 220,000 clones in the sample, 70% to 90% were seen once. Germline V CDR1 and CDR2: LNHDA, SQIVND (reference sequence). This CDR3 spans 16 amino acids. After removal of 5 bases from V and 4 bases from J, the junction contained 9 bases not matched to a gene.

Sequencing was performed on peripheral blood. This rearrangement joins TRBV19 to TRBJ2-3; 10 nucleotides align to TRBD2. The origin of this receptor is a woman aged 45-65 years with COVID-19, enrolled during active disease. The CDR3 region is CASSRSGGASADTQYF. CDR3 in DNA: TGTGCCAGTAGTCGGAGCGGGGGGGCTAGTGCAGATACGCAGTATTTT.